The 6 T cell receptor beta chains presented below share a single source sample, sequenced in a study of cytomegalovirus exposure and HLA in healthy donors. PCR used 60 Vbeta primers and 13 Jbeta primers. Method: immunoSEQ multiplex PCR; TCRdb's copy keeps in-frame clones and lacks some. The table shows 150,000 to 200,000 clones, with about 12% occurring only once. The sequencing sample was made of PBMCs. These receptors originate from a middle-aged man in good health and CMV-seropositive.

The sample holds a few counts of this clone. V gene TRBV30 combines with J gene TRBJ1-6; possible D gene TRBD1, 6 bases. V lost 0 bases, J lost 7 bases, and 13 bases lay in between. The CDR3 spans 15 residues. Germline values: CDR1 GTSNPN, CDR2 SVGIG (reference sequence). CDR3 in DNA: TGTGCCTGGAGTGTTAAGAGGACAGAGAATTCACCCCTCCACTTT. This sequence encodes CAWSVKRTENSPLHF.

V and J are TRBV6-6 and TRBJ2-3; possibly TRBD2 for D (5 bases). V lost 6 bases to trimming and J lost 3 bases, with 10 bases between them. CDR3 length: 13 amino acids. Germline V gene data show CDR1 as MNHNY and CDR2 as SVGAGI (reference sequence). As DNA, the CDR3 is TGTGCCAGCAGAGCCCTAGCTACAGATACGCAGTATTTT. Its protein is CASRALATDTQYF.

This clone was detected a few times. The chain is built from TRBV10-3 and TRBJ2-7, with a weak D call TRBD1 (6 bases). In germline, CDR1 is ENHRY, CDR2 SYGVKD. This CDR3 spans 15 amino acids. V lost 6 bases and J 0 bases, leaving 15 bases between the germline ends. Written as DNA, the CDR3 is TGTGCCATCAGCGCTCAGGGGAAGGGCTCCTACGAGCAGTACGTC. The encoded protein is CAISAQGKGSYEQYV.

Only a few counts were recorded for this clone. The CDR3 region is CASSLVGGQGEAFF. CDR3 sequence (DNA): TGTGCCAGCAGCTTAGTTGGGGGACAGGGTGAAGCTTTCTTT. The chain couples TRBV11-1 to TRBJ1-1; TRBD1 matches 9 bases. Per the germline V gene, CDR1 is SGHAT and CDR2 is FQDESV (reference sequence). The V and J ends lost 1 base and 7 bases, in that order; junction bases with no gene match: 4. This CDR3 spans 14 amino acids.

The chain recombines TRBV19 with TRBJ1-5, with D unresolved. V was trimmed by 3 bases and J by 0 bases, leaving 9 bases between them. Looked up from germline, CDR1 is LNHDA and CDR2 is SQIVND (reference sequence). The CDR3 contains 15 residues. CDR3 sequence: CASSIMGYSNQPQHF. In DNA, the CDR3 is TGTGCCAGTAGTATTATGGGCTATAGCAATCAGCCCCAGCATTTT.

The chain uses TRBV9 and TRBJ2-1, with 9 nucleotides matching TRBD2. The CDR3 covers 15 residues. Germline lookup yields CDR1 SGDLS and CDR2 YYNGEE. The trim removed 2 bases at V and 6 bases at J, leaving 6 bases unmatched. In DNA form, the CDR3 reads TGTGCCAGCAGCGTTGGACTAGCGTCCGCCAATGAGCAGTTCTTC. Its translation is CASSVGLASANEQFF. Looking up the rest from reference TRBV9 and TRBJ2-1 gives the full variable domain: DSGVTQTPKHLITATGQRVTLRCSPRSGDLSVYWYQQSLDQGLQFLIQYYNGEERAKGNILERFSAQQFPDLHSELNLSSLELGDSALYFCASSVGLASANEQFFGPGTRLTVL.